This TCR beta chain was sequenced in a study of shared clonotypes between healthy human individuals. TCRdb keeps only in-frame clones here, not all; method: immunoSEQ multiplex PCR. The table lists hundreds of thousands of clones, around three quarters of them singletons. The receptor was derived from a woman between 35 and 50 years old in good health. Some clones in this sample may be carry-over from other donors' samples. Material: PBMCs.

CDR3 DNA sequence: TGCGCCAGCAGTCCTAGCGGGGGGGGATACAATGAGCAGTTCTTC. As protein: CASSPSGGGYNEQFF. The chain couples TRBV10-2 to TRBJ2-1; 12 bases are shared with TRBD2. The germline V gene has CDR1 WSHSY and CDR2 SAAADI. This CDR3 is 15 amino acids long. Trimming removed 5 bases from V and 4 bases from J; junction bases left unmatched: 3.